The TCR beta chain under discussion was sequenced for a study of cytomegalovirus exposure and HLA in healthy donors. Study as a whole: The roughly 120 validation repertoires matched the 666 first-cohort repertoires in platform, a later analysis reported.

Donors came from a validation cohort of about 120 subjects, distinct from the first 666-subject cohort. Method: immunoSEQ multiplex PCR; TCRdb's copy keeps in-frame clones and lacks some. Here the sample spans 130,000 to 150,000 clones, 90% to 95% being singletons. Study-wide results and caveats: The study put roughly 160 TCR beta chains on its list as cytomegalovirus-associated. Among TCR sequences, most were rare, though some public TCRs appeared in many donors.

This clone was seen only a few times. Its antigen is as yet unknown. This sequence was found in a man in his late teens or twenties in good health and CMV-seronegative. Sequenced input: PBMCs.

The CDR3 nucleotides are TGTGCCAGCAGCTTAGCCGGGACTTCTAACACCGGGGAGCTGTTTTTT. Translated, it gives CASSLAGTSNTGELFF. The V call is TRBV11-2, the J call TRBJ2-2; possible D gene TRBD2, 6 bases. Trimming left V 1 base short and J 2 bases short, with 11 bases between. The CDR3 has 16 amino acids. CDR1 is SGHAT, CDR2 FQNNGV, per germline.